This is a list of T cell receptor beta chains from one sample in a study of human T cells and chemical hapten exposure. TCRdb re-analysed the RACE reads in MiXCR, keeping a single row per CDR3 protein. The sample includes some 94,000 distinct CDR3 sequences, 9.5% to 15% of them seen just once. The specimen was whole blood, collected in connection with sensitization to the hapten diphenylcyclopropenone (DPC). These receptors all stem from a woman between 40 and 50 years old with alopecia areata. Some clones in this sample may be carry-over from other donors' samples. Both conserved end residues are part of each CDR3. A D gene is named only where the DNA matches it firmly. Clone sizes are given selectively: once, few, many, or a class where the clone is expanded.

CASSLGQGGPYEQYF	TRBV7-2	TRBJ2-7	.	.
CASSLGPSALYEQYF	TRBV7-2	TRBJ2-7	.	.
CASSQQGEGKTQYF	TRBV7-2	TRBJ2-5	.	.
CASSLQGAEDIQYF	TRBV6-2/TRBV6-3	TRBJ2-4	few	TRBD1
CASSQGGTGAGDGYTF	TRBV4-3	TRBJ1-2	.	TRBD1
CASSLNGAANEQFF	TRBV7-3	TRBJ2-1	.	.
CASSGETGNTIYF	TRBV4-1	TRBJ1-3	few	.
CETRHQETQYF	TRBV29-1	TRBJ2-5	many	.
CASSLSEWGRYNSPLHF	TRBV7-3	TRBJ1-6	.	.
CASSLLRSHEQYF	TRBV27	TRBJ2-7	.	.
CASSPPGGNEKLFF	TRBV28	TRBJ1-4	.	.
CASEREVSYEQYF	TRBV2	TRBJ2-7	.	.
CASSPHPGTGREQYF	TRBV9	TRBJ2-7	.	TRBD1
CASNSGGEKGYGYTF	TRBV5-4	TRBJ1-2	few	.
CASRLNGGSIAGELFF	TRBV7-3	TRBJ2-2	.	TRBD2
CASSQGQGRRGEQFF	TRBV3-1	TRBJ2-1	many	.
CASSYPGPGGWRQPQHF	TRBV6-2/TRBV6-3	TRBJ1-5	many	TRBD1